This entry is about one T cell receptor beta chain. What it binds is unknown. A multiplex PCR was run with 60 Vbeta primers and 13 Jbeta primers. Profiled with immunoSEQ multiplex PCR; TCRdb holds only in-frame clones, not every one. The sample has about 200,000 clones, around nine tenths seen once. J gave up 2 bases and V 0 bases, and 2 bases lay outside the gene matches. The CDR3 is 16 amino acids. The germline V gene encodes CDR1 SGHVS and CDR2 FNYEAQ. The sample comes from a study of cytomegalovirus exposure and HLA in healthy donors. Study-wide results and limits: What a later analysis showed was that several of the most significant clusters appeared linked to common viral pathogens.

The specimen sequenced was PBMCs. The genes are TRBV7-6 and TRBJ1-4; TRBD1 agrees at 8 bases. The source is a woman between 18 and 29 years old in good health and CMV-seronegative. The CDR3 DNA is TGTGCCAGCAGCTTAGCGCAGGGGGCGACTAATGAAAAACTGTTTTTT. This gives the protein CASSLAQGATNEKLFF.